This TCR beta chain was identified during a study of cytotoxic CD8 clonotypes in ibrutinib-treated CLL (TCRdb year 2021). Describing the broader study: The cohort had 11 relapsed/refractory and around 14 treatment-naive patients; 17 to 18 were IGHV unmutated. On average, each sample yielded 255,043 productive templates and 85,000 to 95,000 productive rearrangements. Of the approximately 86 participants in the trial, roughly 26 had longitudinal samples available. Every sample from remission and from progressive disease was obtained while the patients were still on ibrutinib. Responses were partial in roughly 24 patients and complete in 2; after median about 5.5 years follow-up, about 15 stayed in remission and around 12 progressed. Response samples were taken after a median of roughly a year on treatment, ranging from about 6 to 40 months. Cryopreserved peripheral blood mononuclear cells were obtained prior to treatment, at the time of response, and at either disease progression or sustained remission. The paper's findings and limits, for the study overall: At baseline, clonality was higher than in age-matched healthy donors and showed a strong correlation with circulating CD8+ T-cell counts. An increase in clonality was observed at ibrutinib response, with clonality remaining stable during sustained remission and falling back toward baseline at progression. Public clonotypes were found to be uncommon and were observed to contract or remain stable during treatment; the increase in clonality was shown to reflect expansion of private clonotypes at ibrutinib response. Lymph node repertoires were not examined, and the timing of sampling was not matched between patients in sustained remission and those whose disease progressed.

CDR1 SGHRS and CDR2 YFSETQ are derived from the germline V gene. The germline V end is reduced by 4 bases and the J end by 6 bases; junction bases left unmatched: 2. Measured from the cysteine to the phenylalanine, the CDR3 is 13 residues long. Only the CDR3 part of the read is kept: 39 bases, read in frame from the first base. Of note for this clone: The antigen this receptor binds is unknown. No much larger clonotype is one base removed from it; base qualities were not supplied.

On a MiSeq, deep resolution sequencing aimed for a depth between 1 in 1 million and 1 in 200,000 T cells, with each clonotype covered 10x on average. The immunoSEQ hsTCRB Kit was used to generate TCR beta libraries. Turning to the authors' computational methods: Data were analyzed with ImmunoSEQ Data Assistant and ImmunoSEQ Analyzer, with V, D and J genes assigned per IMGT definitions. Clonality, with values ranging from 0 to 1, was calculated as one minus the normalized Shannon entropy of productive rearrangement frequencies. Only overrepresented clonotypes making up at least 0.05% of the repertoire of each patient were included in the public clonotype analysis. Roughly 13 age-matched healthy donor repertoires from immuneACCESS were used as controls for clonality. TCRdb holds this immuneACCESS table with in-frame rearrangements only. Some clones are missing; in checked studies, unresolved V genes explain under half, and the rest has no known cause. The D gene and trimming were derived from the DNA, and the V and J assignments and clone size from that table. The sample includes 150,000 or so clones, with 70% to 85% observed a single time. In total, the top ten clones hold about 2.1% of the sample.

Per the publication, the time point label means: about twelve months on ibrutinib. For TCR beta library preparation, 2 to 2.5 micrograms of genomic DNA were isolated from cryopreserved PBMCs. Longitudinal blood samples from CLL patients receiving ibrutinib monotherapy were subjected to high-throughput TCR beta sequencing. Patients were enrolled in a phase 2 open-label single-center ibrutinib monotherapy trial. The material sequenced was PBMCs, taken after 12 months of ibrutinib treatment. This clonotype was sampled from a human donor with chronic lymphocytic leukemia. The chain was built from TRBV5-1 and TRBJ1-1; TRBD1 lines up with 11 middle nucleotides. The DNA sequence follows: TGCGCCAGCAGCCGGGGACAGGGGGCTGAAGCTTTCTTT. Translation gives CASSRGQGAEAFF.